The rows below give T cell receptor beta chains drawn from one sample of a study of metastatic and nonmetastatic thyroid tumors. TCRdb re-clonotyped the PCR reads through MiXCR. Found here are roughly 7,100 clones, 27% of them singletons; the top ten hold 18%. Source material: adjacent normal tissue. All receptors derive from a female donor with papillary thyroid cancer or a benign thyroid nodule (not recorded which). Some clones in this sample may be carry-over from other donors' samples. Each CDR3 is given with its conserved first and last residue. Each record gives: clone size, D gene, V gene, J gene, CDR3 length, CDR3 DNA, CDR3 protein. The D gene is left open where the match is weak. Size is omitted from some rows. Given values are once, few, many or a class for expanded clones.

clone_size: .; d_call: .; v_call: TRBV6-6; j_call: TRBJ1-1; cdr3_length: 14; cdr3_nt: TGTGCCAGCAGTTACAAACAGACGAACACTGAAGCTTTCTTT; cdr3_aa: CASSYKQTNTEAFF
clone_size: .; d_call: .; v_call: TRBV7-5; j_call: TRBJ2-7; cdr3_length: 21; cdr3_nt: .; cdr3_aa: CISVPAAYPFKRGSGLYEQYF
clone_size: many; d_call: .; v_call: TRBV19; j_call: TRBJ2-3; cdr3_length: 19; cdr3_nt: TGTGCCAGTAGTATTGGCCCTAGGCGGTCGCCCGGTGGTACAGATACGCAGTATTTT; cdr3_aa: CASSIGPRRSPGGTDTQYF
clone_size: medium-sized; d_call: TRBD2; v_call: TRBV19; j_call: TRBJ2-2; cdr3_length: 15; cdr3_nt: TGTGCCAGTAGGCTAGCGGGAGTTTCGACCGGGGAGCTGTTTTTT; cdr3_aa: CASRLAGVSTGELFF
clone_size: .; d_call: .; v_call: TRBV7-3; j_call: TRBJ2-3; cdr3_length: 15; cdr3_nt: TGTGCCAGCAGCTTAGAGGGTACGGGGGCGGGTACGCAGTATTTT; cdr3_aa: CASSLEGTGAGTQYF
clone_size: many; d_call: .; v_call: TRBV7-9; j_call: TRBJ2-6; cdr3_length: 15; cdr3_nt: TGTGCCAGCAGCCTTAAACTCTCTGGGGCCAACGTCCTGACTTTC; cdr3_aa: CASSLKLSGANVLTF
clone_size: .; d_call: .; v_call: TRBV6-4; j_call: TRBJ2-1; cdr3_length: 16; cdr3_nt: TGTGCCAGCAGAGACCCCAGGCTCATACTGTACAATGAGCAGTTCTTC; cdr3_aa: CASRDPRLILYNEQFF
clone_size: few; d_call: .; v_call: TRBV2; j_call: TRBJ1-6; cdr3_length: 14; cdr3_nt: TGTGCCAGCAGAAGGGACGCATATAATTCACCCCTCCACTTT; cdr3_aa: CASRRDAYNSPLHF
clone_size: few; d_call: .; v_call: TRBV19; j_call: TRBJ2-1; cdr3_length: 11; cdr3_nt: TGTGCAAGTCCGCTGGGGGCCGCGGAGTTCTTC; cdr3_aa: CASPLGAAEFF
clone_size: medium-sized; d_call: TRBD1; v_call: TRBV5-1; j_call: TRBJ1-1; cdr3_length: 17; cdr3_nt: TGCGCCAGCAGCGGAATTAGGGACAGGGGGCGTGGGACTGAAGCTTTCTTT; cdr3_aa: CASSGIRDRGRGTEAFF
clone_size: few; d_call: .; v_call: TRBV6-1; j_call: TRBJ1-3; cdr3_length: 14; cdr3_nt: TGTGCCAGCAGAGGACGGGGCTCTGGAAACACCATATATTTT; cdr3_aa: CASRGRGSGNTIYF
clone_size: many; d_call: .; v_call: TRBV20-1; j_call: TRBJ1-1; cdr3_length: 14; cdr3_nt: TGCAGTGCTAGTGGGGCAGGGACAAGAACTGAAGCTTTCTTT; cdr3_aa: CSASGAGTRTEAFF
clone_size: many; d_call: TRBD2; v_call: TRBV20-1; j_call: TRBJ2-3; cdr3_length: 14; cdr3_nt: TGCAGTGCTAGAGATAGGCGGGAGAGAGATACGCAGTATTTT; cdr3_aa: CSARDRRERDTQYF
clone_size: .; d_call: .; v_call: TRBV27; j_call: TRBJ2-2; cdr3_length: 11; cdr3_nt: TGTGCCAGCATGGGAAGCGGCGAGCTTTTTTTT; cdr3_aa: CASMGSGELFF
clone_size: medium-sized; d_call: TRBD2; v_call: TRBV4-1; j_call: TRBJ2-7; cdr3_length: 17; cdr3_nt: TGCGCCAGCAGCGAAGTCCGTTCTAGCGGGAGTGCCTACGAGCAGTACTTC; cdr3_aa: CASSEVRSSGSAYEQYF
clone_size: .; d_call: TRBD1; v_call: TRBV5-1; j_call: TRBJ2-3; cdr3_length: 15; cdr3_nt: TGCGCCAGCAGCCCTGGACAGGAAAGCACATATACGCAGTATTTT; cdr3_aa: CASSPGQESTYTQYF
clone_size: many; d_call: TRBD1; v_call: TRBV5-1; j_call: TRBJ2-5; cdr3_length: 17; cdr3_nt: TGCGCCAGCCATCAACGAGAACCAGGGGGACCCTGGGAGACCCAGTACTTC; cdr3_aa: CASHQREPGGPWETQYF
clone_size: .; d_call: .; v_call: TRBV6-1; j_call: TRBJ2-7; cdr3_length: 12; cdr3_nt: TGTGCCAGCAGTGAATCGAAGTACGAGCAGTACTTC; cdr3_aa: CASSESKYEQYF
clone_size: many; d_call: .; v_call: TRBV4-1; j_call: TRBJ2-3; cdr3_length: 14; cdr3_nt: TGCGCCAGCAGCCAAGCGGACCGCACAGATACGCAGTATTTT; cdr3_aa: CASSQADRTDTQYF
clone_size: few; d_call: .; v_call: TRBV6-9; j_call: TRBJ1-1; cdr3_length: 11; cdr3_nt: TGTGCCAGCAGTTCGAGCAGGGAAGCTTTCTTT; cdr3_aa: CASSSSREAFF
clone_size: .; d_call: .; v_call: TRBV6-1; j_call: TRBJ2-2; cdr3_length: 10; cdr3_nt: TGTGCAACCGTCGCAGGGGAGCTGTTTTTT; cdr3_aa: CATVAGELFF
clone_size: many; d_call: TRBD2; v_call: TRBV20-1; j_call: TRBJ2-1; cdr3_length: 19; cdr3_nt: TGCAGTGCTAGTCCCACCCTTACTACAACGAGCGGGGTGGTGGATGAGCAGTTCTTC; cdr3_aa: CSASPTLTTTSGVVDEQFF
clone_size: many; d_call: .; v_call: TRBV4-1; j_call: TRBJ1-5; cdr3_length: 12; cdr3_nt: TGCGCCAGCAGCCAGGAATCCGGGTCCCAGCATTTT; cdr3_aa: CASSQESGSQHF
clone_size: .; d_call: .; v_call: TRBV7-8; j_call: TRBJ2-3; cdr3_length: 14; cdr3_nt: TGTGTCAGCAGCTTAGGTACTCCCTGGTATACGCAGTATTTT; cdr3_aa: CVSSLGTPWYTQYF
clone_size: .; d_call: TRBD2; v_call: TRBV6-1; j_call: TRBJ2-1; cdr3_length: 15; cdr3_nt: TGTGCCAGCAGCCTACCGGGACTAGAGGGTAATGAGCAGTTCTTC; cdr3_aa: CASSLPGLEGNEQFF
clone_size: few; d_call: .; v_call: TRBV6-1; j_call: TRBJ1-2; cdr3_length: 15; cdr3_nt: TGTGCCAGCAGGACTGGCACGGGGGCGATGCGAGGATACACTTTC; cdr3_aa: CASRTGTGAMRGYTF
clone_size: few; d_call: .; v_call: TRBV20-1; j_call: TRBJ1-3; cdr3_length: 14; cdr3_nt: TGCAGTGCTAGAGGACTCGGGGTCGGAAACACCATATATTTT; cdr3_aa: CSARGLGVGNTIYF
clone_size: .; d_call: TRBD2; v_call: TRBV20-1; j_call: TRBJ2-1; cdr3_length: 15; cdr3_nt: TGCAGTGCTAGAGCCATAGCGGGAAAGTACAATGAGCAGTTCTTC; cdr3_aa: CSARAIAGKYNEQFF
clone_size: .; d_call: TRBD2; v_call: TRBV20-1; j_call: TRBJ2-1; cdr3_length: 14; cdr3_nt: TGCAGTGGTAGAAGGGGACTAGCCAGCAATGAGCAGTTCTTC; cdr3_aa: CSGRRGLASNEQFF
clone_size: many; d_call: .; v_call: TRBV7-9; j_call: TRBJ2-4; cdr3_length: 14; cdr3_nt: TGTGCCAGCAGCACGGCCGCAAGTGGTGACATTCAGTACTTC; cdr3_aa: CASSTAASGDIQYF
clone_size: few; d_call: .; v_call: TRBV6-9; j_call: TRBJ1-1; cdr3_length: 12; cdr3_nt: TGTGCCAGCAGCTTATATGGAACTGAAGCTTTCTTT; cdr3_aa: CASSLYGTEAFF
clone_size: few; d_call: TRBD1; v_call: TRBV6-4; j_call: TRBJ2-1; cdr3_length: 17; cdr3_nt: TGTGCCAGCAGTAAACAGGGGGCCGGGTTCGGTTTGATTGAGCAGTTCTTC; cdr3_aa: CASSKQGAGFGLIEQFF
clone_size: .; d_call: TRBD2; v_call: TRBV11-2; j_call: TRBJ2-7; cdr3_length: 16; cdr3_nt: TGTGCCAGCTGCTTAGAACCGCGACTAGCGGGATTGGAGCAGTACTTC; cdr3_aa: CASCLEPRLAGLEQYF
clone_size: .; d_call: .; v_call: TRBV19; j_call: TRBJ2-6; cdr3_length: 16; cdr3_nt: TGTGCCAGTAGTGAGTCGACGGGGAACTGGGCCAACGTCCTGACTTTC; cdr3_aa: CASSESTGNWANVLTF
clone_size: .; d_call: .; v_call: TRBV6-1; j_call: TRBJ1-1; cdr3_length: 14; cdr3_nt: TGTGCCAGCAGTGAATGGAAGATGAACACTGAAGCTTTCTTT; cdr3_aa: CASSEWKMNTEAFF
clone_size: many; d_call: .; v_call: TRBV9; j_call: TRBJ1-2; cdr3_length: 13; cdr3_nt: TGTGCCAGCAGCTACCGGGACGGTTATGGCTACACCTTC; cdr3_aa: CASSYRDGYGYTF
clone_size: many; d_call: TRBD1; v_call: TRBV5-6; j_call: TRBJ1-5; cdr3_length: 14; cdr3_nt: TGTGCCAGCAGCGACAGGGGGCGAGGGATGCCCCAGCATTTT; cdr3_aa: CASSDRGRGMPQHF
clone_size: few; d_call: TRBD2; v_call: TRBV6-5; j_call: TRBJ2-1; cdr3_length: 15; cdr3_nt: TGTGCCAGCAGTTACGGAGCGGGATCGTACAATGAGCAGTTCTTC; cdr3_aa: CASSYGAGSYNEQFF
clone_size: many; d_call: .; v_call: TRBV24-1; j_call: TRBJ2-6; cdr3_length: 16; cdr3_nt: TGTGCCACCAGTGATTTTCGACAATCTGGGGCCAACGTCCTGACTTTC; cdr3_aa: CATSDFRQSGANVLTF
clone_size: .; d_call: .; v_call: TRBV15; j_call: TRBJ2-7; cdr3_length: 13; cdr3_nt: TGTGCCACCAGCAGAGACATGGCTTACGAGCAGTACTTC; cdr3_aa: CATSRDMAYEQYF